These T cell receptor beta chains were read from a single sample in a study of graft-versus-host responses after intestinal transplantation. Sequenced by immunoSEQ multiplex PCR; TCRdb stores in-frame clones only, minus some. This sample has some 90,000 clones, with around 90% found just once. What these receptors recognize is not known. The sequencing used unstimulated CD8+ T cells sorted from spleen or lymph node cells, collected before transplant. The receptor source for this set is a human donor who was the organ donor for an intestinal transplant. CDR3s include the opening cysteine and the closing phenylalanine or tryptophan.

CDR3aa | j_gene | v_gene
CASGDSSYNEQFF | TRBJ2-1 | TRBV19
CASSLPREAAINTGELFF | TRBJ2-2 | TRBV7-6
CASLNRGGSNYGYTF | TRBJ1-2 | TRBV5-6
CASSRRTGPYNEQFF | TRBJ2-1 | TRBV4-3
CASSRPSNQPQHF | TRBJ1-5 | TRBV4-3
CASSRGPGGQETQYF | TRBJ2-5 | TRBV18
CASSSGTANTEAFF | TRBJ1-1 | TRBV27
CASSFQGSEQYF | TRBJ2-7 | TRBV27
CASREDTANEKLFF | TRBJ1-4 | TRBV6-5
CASSWGTGNEQYF | TRBJ2-7 | TRBV5-1
CASSQVGGPGNTIYF | TRBJ1-3 | TRBV4-1
CASRGTVGLNEKLFF | TRBJ1-4 | TRBV7-8
CASSLDPDRGGYTF | TRBJ1-2 | TRBV11-2
CASSQVAGEQETQYF | TRBJ2-5 | TRBV4-1
CASRGTGWEQFF | TRBJ2-1 | TRBV2
CASSRGTGGNTEAFF | TRBJ1-1 | TRBV11-3
CASSRGDRGYTEAFF | TRBJ1-1 | TRBV27
CASSLRTSRDTEAFF | TRBJ1-1 | TRBV7-9
CASSPTPAYEQYF | TRBJ2-7 | TRBV27
CASSYRTGRDNEQFF | TRBJ2-1 | TRBV6-6
CASSIIADLYNEQFF | TRBJ2-1 | TRBV19
CASSPTNYGYTF | TRBJ1-2 | TRBV27
CASSAHRVIGNQPQHF | TRBJ1-5 | TRBV18
CASSLPGQGIDTDTQYF | TRBJ2-3 | TRBV4-1
CASSPGLAGNTGELFF | TRBJ2-2 | TRBV7-9
CSVDATGESNYGYTF | TRBJ1-2 | TRBV29-1
CASSVDEGGKLAGTGELFF | TRBJ2-2 | TRBV9